The rows below give T cell receptor beta chains drawn from one sample of a study of breast tumors, draining lymph nodes, adjacent tissues. Each CDR3 protein is one row after TCRdb ran MiXCR on the multiplex PCR reads. The sample records roughly 220,000 distinct CDR3 sequences, less than 40% being singletons. Sequenced material: axillary lymph node tissue. These receptors were collected from a female donor with breast cancer. Some clones in this sample may be carry-over from other donors' samples. CDR3s include the opening cysteine and the closing phenylalanine or tryptophan. The D gene is left open where the match is weak. Size is omitted from some rows. Given values are once, few, many or a class for expanded clones.

j_gene | d_gene | v_gene | abundance | CDR3aa | CDR3nt
TRBJ2-5 | . | TRBV7-2 | many | CASSLGPAGTQYF | TGTGCCAGCAGCTTGGGACCGGCGGGGACCCAGTACTTC
TRBJ2-1 | TRBD1 | TRBV2 | many | CASSPTGGSYNEQFF | TGTGCCAGCAGCCCAACAGGGGGTTCCTACAATGAGCAGTTCTTC
TRBJ1-1 | . | TRBV12-3/TRBV12-4 | . | CASSPTQNTEAFF | TGTGCCAGCAGCCCGACCCAGAACACTGAAGCTTTCTTT
TRBJ2-1 | TRBD2 | TRBV20-1 | many | CSASGRASYNEQFF | TGCAGTGCTAGCGGGAGGGCCTCCTACAATGAGCAGTTCTTC
TRBJ2-2 | TRBD1 | TRBV19 | many | CASSVLGNRGQGGELFF | TGTGCCAGTAGTGTCCTCGGAAACAGGGGGCAAGGCGGGGAGCTGTTTTTT
TRBJ2-2 | TRBD1 | TRBV6-5 | many | CASRSDRAIPGELFF | TGTGCCAGCAGGTCGGACAGGGCGATCCCCGGGGAGCTGTTTTTT
TRBJ1-2 | . | TRBV7-9 | many | CASSLAAGETYGYTF | TGTGCCAGCAGCTTAGCAGCAGGGGAAACTTATGGCTACACCTTC
TRBJ2-2 | . | TRBV12-3/TRBV12-4 | many | CASRIGSRTGELFF | TGTGCCAGTCGTATCGGGAGCCGTACCGGGGAGCTGTTTTTT
TRBJ2-3 | . | TRBV3-1 | . | CASSQVSSTDTQYF | TGTGCCAGCAGCCAAGTCTCTAGTACAGATACGCAGTATTTT
TRBJ2-6 | . | TRBV7-6 | many | CASSPTQTGANVLTF | TGTGCCAGCAGCCCAACTCAAACGGGGGCCAACGTCCTGACTTTC
TRBJ2-2 | TRBD1 | TRBV7-9 | many | CASSLERTGTGELFF | TGTGCCAGCAGCTTAGAAAGGACAGGTACCGGGGAGCTGTTTTTT
TRBJ2-5 | TRBD1 | TRBV7-3 | . | CASSLRLQGADTQYF | TGTGCCAGCAGCTTAAGATTGCAGGGGGCGGACACCCAGTACTTC
TRBJ2-1 | . | TRBV6-5 | . | CASKPNQGNEQFF | TGTGCCAGCAAACCTAACCAGGGAAATGAGCAGTTCTTC
TRBJ1-3 | . | TRBV6-5 | many | CASSYTATGNTIYF | TGTGCCAGCAGTTACACGGCTACTGGAAACACCATATATTTT
TRBJ1-2 | . | TRBV28 | many | CASSAADRPVNYGYTF | TGTGCCAGCAGTGCAGCTGACAGGCCAGTTAACTATGGCTACACCTTC
TRBJ1-1 | . | TRBV7-2 | . | CASSPSRYTEAFF | TGTGCCAGCAGCCCCTCCCGCTACACTGAAGCTTTCTTT
TRBJ2-1 | TRBD2 | TRBV7-8 | . | CASSRGLAGYNEQFF | TGTGCCAGCAGCCGGGGACTAGCGGGATACAATGAGCAGTTCTTC
TRBJ2-2 | . | TRBV6-5 | . | CASSRSRGTGELFF | TGTGCCAGCAGCCGCTCAAGGGGTACCGGGGAGCTGTTTTTT
TRBJ2-5 | . | TRBV3-1 | . | CASSQGRWGLQETQYF | TGTGCCAGCAGCCAAGGGCGATGGGGCCTCCAAGAGACCCAGTACTTC
TRBJ2-1 | TRBD2 | TRBV10-3 | many | CAISGTSGSVNEQFF | TGTGCCATCAGTGGGACTAGCGGGAGCGTCAATGAGCAGTTCTTC
TRBJ1-5 | . | TRBV6-6 | . | CASSHLGSGQPQHF | TGTGCCAGCAGTCACCTGGGGAGTGGACAGCCCCAGCATTTT
TRBJ2-1 | TRBD2 | TRBV7-9 | many | CASSLDLWDYKDGGQFF | TGTGCCAGCAGCTTAGACCTATGGGACTACAAGGATGGAGGGCAGTTCTTC
TRBJ2-7 | . | TRBV11-3 | many | CASSLDADRYEQYF | TGTGCCAGCAGCTTGGATGCCGACAGGTACGAGCAGTACTTC
TRBJ2-1 | . | TRBV20-1 | many | CSATSGRSYNEQFF | TGCAGTGCCACAAGCGGGCGCTCCTACAATGAGCAGTTCTTC
TRBJ1-2 | TRBD1 | TRBV7-9 | once | CASSFMAGQGGGYPF | TGTGCCAGCAGCTTCATGGCGGGACAGGGAGGCGGCTACCCCTTC
TRBJ1-2 | TRBD1 | TRBV7-9 | many | CASSSSTGVYGYTF | TGTGCCAGCAGCTCTTCCACAGGGGTCTATGGCTACACCTTC
TRBJ2-5 | . | TRBV18 | few | CASSKGEGDQETQYF | TGTGCCAGCTCAAAGGGGGAAGGAGACCAAGAGACCCAGTACTTC
TRBJ2-7 | TRBD1 | TRBV20-1 | many | CSARVAVTGTSYEQYF | TGCAGTGCTAGAGTGGCCGTGACAGGGACCTCCTACGAGCAGTACTTC
TRBJ1-2 | . | TRBV3-1 | few | CASSQYRTASYGYTF | TGTGCCAGCAGCCAATACCGGACGGCCTCCTATGGCTACACCTTC
TRBJ2-1 | . | TRBV5-1 | . | CASSLSRDNEQFF | TGCGCCAGCAGCTTGAGCAGGGACAATGAGCAGTTCTTC
TRBJ1-1 | . | TRBV7-3 | once | CASSLIGAGNTEAFF | TGTGCCAGCAGCTTAATAGGGGCGGGAAACACTGAAGCTTTCTTT
TRBJ2-7 | . | TRBV5-1 | many | CASSLVGAPYEQYF | TGCGCCAGCAGCTTGGTAGGAGCTCCCTACGAGCAGTACTTC
TRBJ2-7 | TRBD1 | TRBV20-1 | . | CSASATDRAVYEQYF | TGCAGTGCTAGCGCCACGGACAGGGCTGTTTACGAGCAGTACTTC
TRBJ1-4 | . | TRBV15 | . | CATSRRRGLWETNEKLFF | TGTGCCACCAGCAGACGTAGGGGGTTATGGGAAACTAATGAAAAACTGTTTTTT
TRBJ1-4 | . | TRBV18 | many | CASSLRGGAGNEKLFF | TGTGCCAGCTCCCTTCGCGGGGGAGCGGGAAATGAAAAACTGTTTTTT
TRBJ1-5 | . | TRBV19 | many | CASSIDVAAGLNQPQHF | TGTGCCAGTAGTATAGATGTTGCGGCAGGCCTCAATCAGCCCCAGCATTTT
TRBJ1-5 | TRBD1 | TRBV24-1 | many | CATSDRTGGQPQHF | TGTGCCACCAGTGATCGGACAGGGGGACAGCCCCAGCATTTT
TRBJ2-1 | TRBD1 | TRBV7-8 | . | CASSFATGRLYEQFF | TGTGCCAGCAGCTTCGCGACAGGGCGGCTTTATGAGCAGTTCTTC
TRBJ1-6 | . | TRBV5-1 | many | CASRAGPSRDSPLHF | TGCGCCAGCAGAGCGGGACCCTCGAGGGATTCACCCCTCCACTTT